Shown below are 2 T cell receptor beta chains from a single sample sequenced in a study of PD-1 blockade in classical Hodgkin lymphoma. Repertoires were generated with immunoSEQ multiplex PCR, while TCRdb's copy carries only in-frame clones and drops some. The data hold 75,000 to 100,000 clones, with around 93% observed a single time. Time point meaning: cycle 4 day 1 (C4D1), after more than 5 weeks of nivolumab. In every patient, relapse followed autologous stem cell transplantation, while exposure to brentuximab vedotin differed. This specimen consisted of peripheral blood mononuclear cells (PBMCs), obtained before the fourth cycle of nivolumab. All receptors come from a human donor with classical Hodgkin lymphoma.

V and J are TRBV5-1 and TRBJ1-1, with 7 nucleotides matching TRBD1. This CDR3 spans 16 amino acids. Losses at the gene ends were 0 bases for V and 6 bases for J; bases not matched to a gene: 11. Germline V gives CDR1 SGHRS, CDR2 YFSETQ. The CDR3 spells CASSLGGGSVGAEAFF. CDR3 DNA sequence: TGCGCCAGCAGCTTGGGAGGGGGCAGCGTCGGAGCTGAAGCTTTCTTT.

This chain connects TRBV10-3 to TRBJ2-7, with 11 bases fitting TRBD2. This CDR3 contains 16 residues. Germline CDR1 and CDR2: ENHRY and SYGVKD. Trimming at V came to 5 bases and at J to 0 bases, leaving 6 bases not matched to a gene. CDR3 protein: CAISKPGTSGSYEQYF. The CDR3 DNA reads TGTGCCATCAGTAAACCCGGGACTAGCGGCTCCTACGAGCAGTACTTC.